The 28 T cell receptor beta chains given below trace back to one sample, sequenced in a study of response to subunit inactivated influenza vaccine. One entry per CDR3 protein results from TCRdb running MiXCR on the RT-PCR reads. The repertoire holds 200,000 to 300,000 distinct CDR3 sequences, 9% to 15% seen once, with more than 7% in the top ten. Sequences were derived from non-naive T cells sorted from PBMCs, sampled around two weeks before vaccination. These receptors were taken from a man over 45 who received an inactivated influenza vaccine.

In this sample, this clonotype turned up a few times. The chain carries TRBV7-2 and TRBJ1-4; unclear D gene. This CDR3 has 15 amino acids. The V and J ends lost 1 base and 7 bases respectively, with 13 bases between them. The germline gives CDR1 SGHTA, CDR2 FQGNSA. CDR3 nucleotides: TGTGCCAGCAGCTTAGGGACGAATCCGGGTGAAAAACTGTTTTTT. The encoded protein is CASSLGTNPGEKLFF.

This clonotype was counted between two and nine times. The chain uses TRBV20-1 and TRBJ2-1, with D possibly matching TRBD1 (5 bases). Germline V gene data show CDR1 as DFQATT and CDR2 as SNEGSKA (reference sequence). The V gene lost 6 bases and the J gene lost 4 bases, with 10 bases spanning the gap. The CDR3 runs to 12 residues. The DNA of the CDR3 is TGCAGTGCCCCGACAGCTTACAATGAGCAGTTCTTC. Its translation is CSAPTAYNEQFF.

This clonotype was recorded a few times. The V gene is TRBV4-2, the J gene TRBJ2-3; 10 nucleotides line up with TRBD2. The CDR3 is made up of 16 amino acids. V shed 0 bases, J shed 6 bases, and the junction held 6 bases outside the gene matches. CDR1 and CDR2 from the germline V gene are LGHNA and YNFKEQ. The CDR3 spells CASSQEGSSGGDTQYF. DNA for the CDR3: TGTGCCAGCAGCCAAGAAGGCTCTAGCGGGGGTGATACGCAGTATTTT.

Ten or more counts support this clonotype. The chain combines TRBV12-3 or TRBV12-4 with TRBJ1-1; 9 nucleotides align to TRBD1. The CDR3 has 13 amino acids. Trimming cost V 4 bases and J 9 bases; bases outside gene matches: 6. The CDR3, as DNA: TGTGCCAGCAGTTCCCCTGGACAGGGGAAAGCTTTCTTT. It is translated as CASSSPGQGKAFF.

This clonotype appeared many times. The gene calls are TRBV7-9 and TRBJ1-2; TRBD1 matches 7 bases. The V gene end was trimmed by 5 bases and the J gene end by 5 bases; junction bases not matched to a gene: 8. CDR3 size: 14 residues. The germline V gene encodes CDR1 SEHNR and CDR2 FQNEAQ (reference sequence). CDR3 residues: CASSSSGTAYGYTF. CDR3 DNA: TGTGCCAGCAGCAGTTCCGGGACAGCTTATGGCTACACCTTC.

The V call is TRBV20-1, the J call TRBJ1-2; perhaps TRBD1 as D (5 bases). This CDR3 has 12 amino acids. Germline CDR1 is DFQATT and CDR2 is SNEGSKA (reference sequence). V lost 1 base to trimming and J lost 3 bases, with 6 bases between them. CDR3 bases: TGCAGTGCTAGAGGGGGCGACTATGGCTACACCTTC. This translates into CSARGGDYGYTF.

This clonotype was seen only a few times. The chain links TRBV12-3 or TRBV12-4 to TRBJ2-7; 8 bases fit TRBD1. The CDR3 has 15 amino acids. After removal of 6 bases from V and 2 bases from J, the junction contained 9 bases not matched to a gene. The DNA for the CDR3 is TGTGCCAGCAGCCCCGGACAGGGACGTACCTACGAGCAGTACTTC. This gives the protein CASSPGQGRTYEQYF.

This CDR3 is CASSVYSNQPQHF. The CDR3 coding sequence is TGCGCCAGCAGTGTTTATAGCAATCAGCCCCAGCATTTT. J is TRBJ1-5 and V is TRBV10-2; D not resolved. The CDR3 runs 13 residues. Germline V gene lookup returns CDR1 WSHSY and CDR2 SAAADI. The germline V and J ends were trimmed by 4 bases and 0 bases, with 4 bases remaining between them.

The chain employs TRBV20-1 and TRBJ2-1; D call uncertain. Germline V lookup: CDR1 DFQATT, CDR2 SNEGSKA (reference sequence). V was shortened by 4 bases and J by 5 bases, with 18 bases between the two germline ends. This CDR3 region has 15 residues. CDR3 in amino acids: CSATPAGRANNEQFF. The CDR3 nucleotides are TGCAGTGCTACCCCCGCCGGTAGGGCCAACAATGAGCAGTTCTTC.

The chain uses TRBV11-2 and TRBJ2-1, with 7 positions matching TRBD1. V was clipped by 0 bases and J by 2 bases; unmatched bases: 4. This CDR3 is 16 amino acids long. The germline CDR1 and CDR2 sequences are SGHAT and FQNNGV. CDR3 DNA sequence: TGTGCCAGCAGCTTAGAGGTGACAGGGACCTACAATGAGCAGTTCTTC. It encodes CASSLEVTGTYNEQFF.

The CDR3 DNA is TGCAGTGCTAGGGGGACGGTGGCCTACGAGCAGTACTTC. Encoded protein: CSARGTVAYEQYF. The chain has TRBV20-1 and TRBJ2-7; D is perhaps TRBD1 or TRBD2 (5 bases each). This CDR3 has 13 residues. Trimming cost V 3 bases and J 2 bases, with 11 bases left between them. CDR1 is DFQATT, CDR2 SNEGSKA, per germline (reference sequence).

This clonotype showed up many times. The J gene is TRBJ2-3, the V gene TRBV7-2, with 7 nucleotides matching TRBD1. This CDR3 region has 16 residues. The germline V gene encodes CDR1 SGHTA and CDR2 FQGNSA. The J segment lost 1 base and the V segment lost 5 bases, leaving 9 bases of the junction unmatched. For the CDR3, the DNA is TGTGCCAGCAGCCTCCATCAAGGGGGCGGCACAGATACGCAGTATTTT. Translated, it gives CASSLHQGGGTDTQYF.

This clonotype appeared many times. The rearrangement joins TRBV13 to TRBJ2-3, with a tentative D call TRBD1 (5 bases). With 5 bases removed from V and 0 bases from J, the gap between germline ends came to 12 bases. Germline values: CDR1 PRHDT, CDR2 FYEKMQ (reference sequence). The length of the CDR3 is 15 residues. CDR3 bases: TGTGCCAGCAGCCGCCGACAGACTAGCACAGATACGCAGTATTTT. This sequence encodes CASSRRQTSTDTQYF.

This CDR3 is CASSVGAIARTDTQYF. CDR3 DNA: TGTGCCAGCAGCGTAGGGGCAATTGCTAGAACAGATACGCAGTATTTT. J is TRBJ2-3 and V is TRBV9, with no clear D. Germline V gene lookup returns CDR1 SGDLS and CDR2 YYNGEE. CDR3 length equals 16 residues. V was shortened by 0 bases and J by 3 bases, with 14 bases between the two germline ends.

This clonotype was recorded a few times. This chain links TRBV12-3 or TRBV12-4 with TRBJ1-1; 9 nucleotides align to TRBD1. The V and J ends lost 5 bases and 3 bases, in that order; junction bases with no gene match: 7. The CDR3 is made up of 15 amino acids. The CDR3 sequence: CASSPGTGSDTEAFF. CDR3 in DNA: TGTGCCAGCAGTCCTGGGACAGGGAGCGACACTGAAGCTTTCTTT.

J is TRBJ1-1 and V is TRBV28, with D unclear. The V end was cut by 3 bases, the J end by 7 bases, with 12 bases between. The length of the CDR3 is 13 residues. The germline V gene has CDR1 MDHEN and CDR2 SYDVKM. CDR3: CASSLPPGHEAFF. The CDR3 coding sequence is TGTGCCAGCAGTTTGCCTCCGGGCCATGAAGCTTTCTTT.

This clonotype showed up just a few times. The CDR3 is CASTALAGGFSYEQYF. CDR3 coding DNA: TGTGCCAGCACAGCGCTAGCGGGAGGGTTCTCCTACGAGCAGTACTTC. The chain combines TRBV6-1 with TRBJ2-7, with 12 positions matching TRBD2. Germline assignment: CDR1 MNHNS and CDR2 SASEGT. V shed 7 bases and J 0 bases; nucleotides not matched to a gene: 7. The CDR3 has 16 residues.

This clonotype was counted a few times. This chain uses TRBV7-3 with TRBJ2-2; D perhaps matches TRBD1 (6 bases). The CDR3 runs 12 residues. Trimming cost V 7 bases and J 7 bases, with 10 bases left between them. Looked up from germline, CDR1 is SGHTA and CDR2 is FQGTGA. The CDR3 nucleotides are TGTGCCAGCACCGAGGGGGACGGGGAGCTGTTTTTT. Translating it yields CASTEGDGELFF.

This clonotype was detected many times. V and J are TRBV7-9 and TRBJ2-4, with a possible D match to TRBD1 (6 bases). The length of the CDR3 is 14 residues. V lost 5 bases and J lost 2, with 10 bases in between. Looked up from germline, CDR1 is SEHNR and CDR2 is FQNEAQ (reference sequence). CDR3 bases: TGTGCCAGCAGCAATGACAGGACCAAAAACATTCAGTACTTC. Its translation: CASSNDRTKNIQYF.

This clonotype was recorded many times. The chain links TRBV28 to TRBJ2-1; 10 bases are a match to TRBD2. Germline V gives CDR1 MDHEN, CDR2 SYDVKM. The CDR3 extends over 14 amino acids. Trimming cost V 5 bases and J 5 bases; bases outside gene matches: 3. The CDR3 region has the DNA TGTGCCAGCAGTCAAAGCGGGGGGGACAATGAGCAGTTCTTC. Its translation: CASSQSGGDNEQFF. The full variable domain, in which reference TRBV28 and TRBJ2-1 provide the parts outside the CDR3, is DVKVTQSSRYLVKRTGEKVFLECVQDMDHENMFWYRQDPGLGLRLIYFSYDVKMKEKGDIPEGYSVSREKKERFSLILESASTNQTSMYLCASSQSGGDNEQFFGPGTRLTVL.

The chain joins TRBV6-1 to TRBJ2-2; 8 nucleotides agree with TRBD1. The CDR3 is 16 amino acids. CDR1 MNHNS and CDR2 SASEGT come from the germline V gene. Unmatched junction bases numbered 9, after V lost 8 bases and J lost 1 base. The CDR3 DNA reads TGTGCCAGCGGGCCCGCCGGGACAGGGAACACCGGGGAGCTGTTTTTT. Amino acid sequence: CASGPAGTGNTGELFF.

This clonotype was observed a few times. In DNA form, the CDR3 reads TGCAGTGCTAGAAGGACCCGGGACATAATGGAGACCCAGTACTTC. Protein product: CSARRTRDIMETQYF. The genes are TRBV20-1 and TRBJ2-5, with a possible D match to TRBD1 (6 bases). V was cut by 2 bases and J by 5 bases, with 18 bases left in between. Germline values: CDR1 DFQATT, CDR2 SNEGSKA (reference sequence). There are 15 residues in the CDR3.

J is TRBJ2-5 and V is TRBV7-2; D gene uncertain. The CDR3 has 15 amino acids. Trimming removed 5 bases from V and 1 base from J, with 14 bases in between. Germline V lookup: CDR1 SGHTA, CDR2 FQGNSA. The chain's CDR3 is CASSRAGYPQETQYF. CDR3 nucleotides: TGTGCCAGCAGCCGAGCCGGGTATCCCCAAGAGACCCAGTACTTC.

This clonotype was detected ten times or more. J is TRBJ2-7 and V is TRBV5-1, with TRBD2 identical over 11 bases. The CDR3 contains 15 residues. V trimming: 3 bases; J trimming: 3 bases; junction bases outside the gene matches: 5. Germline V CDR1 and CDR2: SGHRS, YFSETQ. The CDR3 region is CASSSSGGSIYEQYF. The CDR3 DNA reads TGCGCCAGCAGCTCTAGCGGGGGGTCCATCTACGAGCAGTACTTC.

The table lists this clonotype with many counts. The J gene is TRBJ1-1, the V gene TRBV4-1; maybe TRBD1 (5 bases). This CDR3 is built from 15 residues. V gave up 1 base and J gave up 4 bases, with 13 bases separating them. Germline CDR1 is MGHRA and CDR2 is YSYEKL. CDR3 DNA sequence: TGCGCCAGCAGCCAAGGAAGGGCAGGGCCCACTGAAGCTTTCTTT. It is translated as CASSQGRAGPTEAFF.

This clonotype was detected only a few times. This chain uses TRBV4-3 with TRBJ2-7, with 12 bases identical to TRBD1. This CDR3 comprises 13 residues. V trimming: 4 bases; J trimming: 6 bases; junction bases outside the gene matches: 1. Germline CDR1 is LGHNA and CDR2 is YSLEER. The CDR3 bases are TGCGCCAGCAGCCGGGACAGGGGGCTCGAGCAGTACTTC. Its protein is CASSRDRGLEQYF.

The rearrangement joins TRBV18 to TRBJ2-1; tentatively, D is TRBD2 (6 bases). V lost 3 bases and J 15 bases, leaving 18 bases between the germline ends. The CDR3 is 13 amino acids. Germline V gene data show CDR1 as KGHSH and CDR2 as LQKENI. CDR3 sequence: CASSPGGVTVSFF. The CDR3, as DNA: TGTGCCAGCTCACCCGGGGGAGTAACAGTATCGTTCTTC.

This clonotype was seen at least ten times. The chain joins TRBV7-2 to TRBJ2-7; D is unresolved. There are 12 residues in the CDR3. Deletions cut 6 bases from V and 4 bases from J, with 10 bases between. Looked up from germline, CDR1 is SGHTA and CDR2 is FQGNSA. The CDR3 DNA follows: TGTGCCAGCAGGTCAACACCTTACGAGCAGTACTTC. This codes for CASRSTPYEQYF.